These T cell receptor beta chains were read from a single sample in a study of blood T cell repertoires in COVID-19. Clones were read by immunoSEQ multiplex PCR, and TCRdb kept only the in-frame ones, dropping some. In the table there are 100,000 or so clones, around 96% of which are singletons. Input material: peripheral blood. These receptor sequences come from a human donor with active COVID-19. The donor label of this sample is uncertain. Both conserved end residues are part of each CDR3. Fields, in order: J gene, CDR3 length, V gene, CDR3 protein.

j_call: TRBJ1-1
cdr3_length: 11
v_call: TRBV6-5
cdr3_aa: CATSRDVAAFF

j_call: TRBJ2-7
cdr3_length: 14
v_call: TRBV19
cdr3_aa: CASSIDSGTYEQYF

j_call: TRBJ2-5
cdr3_length: 15
v_call: TRBV6-2/TRBV6-3
cdr3_aa: CASSPGDSQQETQYF

j_call: TRBJ2-1
cdr3_length: 15
v_call: TRBV7-2
cdr3_aa: CASSLVGGAYNEQFF

j_call: TRBJ1-3
cdr3_length: 16
v_call: TRBV21-1
cdr3_aa: CASSKGDSYSGNTIYF

j_call: TRBJ1-1
cdr3_length: 15
v_call: TRBV18
cdr3_aa: CASSPRGLMNTEAFF

j_call: TRBJ1-1
cdr3_length: 16
v_call: TRBV5-5
cdr3_aa: CASSSLSTSTGTGAFF

j_call: TRBJ2-7
cdr3_length: 14
v_call: TRBV7-9
cdr3_aa: CASSLSQGAYEQYF

j_call: TRBJ2-5
cdr3_length: 15
v_call: TRBV10-3
cdr3_aa: CAISESGQGMETQYF

j_call: TRBJ1-2
cdr3_length: 13
v_call: TRBV11-3
cdr3_aa: CASSLVTSYGYTF

j_call: TRBJ1-6
cdr3_length: 14
v_call: TRBV6-5
cdr3_aa: CASTPRGYNSPLHF

j_call: TRBJ2-7
cdr3_length: 14
v_call: TRBV5-4
cdr3_aa: CASSLRGGGWEQYF

j_call: TRBJ2-7
cdr3_length: 15
v_call: TRBV4-1
cdr3_aa: CASSQPGLGDYEQYF

j_call: TRBJ1-6
cdr3_length: 14
v_call: TRBV28
cdr3_aa: CASSLGQVNSPLHF

j_call: TRBJ2-7
cdr3_length: 14
v_call: TRBV5-1
cdr3_aa: CASSLGQGPYEQYF

j_call: TRBJ1-1
cdr3_length: 13
v_call: TRBV12-3/TRBV12-4
cdr3_aa: CASSLFLNTEAFF

j_call: TRBJ2-7
cdr3_length: 14
v_call: TRBV20-1
cdr3_aa: CSASPGTTLREQYF

j_call: TRBJ1-2
cdr3_length: 14
v_call: TRBV15
cdr3_aa: CATSRDISNYGYTF

j_call: TRBJ2-7
cdr3_length: 11
v_call: TRBV7-9
cdr3_aa: CASSLSGSQYF

j_call: TRBJ2-3
cdr3_length: 16
v_call: TRBV5-6
cdr3_aa: CASSLLLTSGLDTQYF

j_call: TRBJ2-6
cdr3_length: 19
v_call: TRBV5-4
cdr3_aa: CASSLATGGLYSGANVLTF

j_call: TRBJ1-2
cdr3_length: 14
v_call: TRBV7-2
cdr3_aa: CASSGRDSPNGYTF

j_call: TRBJ2-2
cdr3_length: 15
v_call: TRBV29-1
cdr3_aa: CSVPGTGGATGELFF

j_call: TRBJ2-1
cdr3_length: 15
v_call: TRBV18
cdr3_aa: CASSPEQGSYNEQFF

j_call: TRBJ1-1
cdr3_length: 14
v_call: TRBV11-3
cdr3_aa: CASSSRAGNTEAFF

j_call: TRBJ2-2
cdr3_length: 19
v_call: TRBV4-3
cdr3_aa: CASSHSWTSGGYTGGELFF

j_call: TRBJ2-3
cdr3_length: 12
v_call: TRBV5-4
cdr3_aa: CASSSEEATQYF

j_call: TRBJ2-5
cdr3_length: 12
v_call: TRBV6-6
cdr3_aa: CASRTEGETQYF

j_call: TRBJ2-5
cdr3_length: 17
v_call: TRBV15
cdr3_aa: CATSREATSGRVETQYF

j_call: TRBJ1-2
cdr3_length: 14
v_call: TRBV5-4
cdr3_aa: CASSSIRDGYGYTF

j_call: TRBJ1-2
cdr3_length: 13
v_call: TRBV25-1
cdr3_aa: CASSPGQEAGYTF

j_call: TRBJ2-1
cdr3_length: 13
v_call: TRBV5-1
cdr3_aa: CASSWGQGNEQFF

j_call: TRBJ2-5
cdr3_length: 15
v_call: TRBV5-4
cdr3_aa: CASSSSRGVGETQYF

j_call: TRBJ2-2
cdr3_length: 13
v_call: TRBV19
cdr3_aa: CASSSGGTGELFF

j_call: TRBJ1-3
cdr3_length: 14
v_call: TRBV6-5
cdr3_aa: CASTRTGKVHTIYF